This entry concerns a single T cell receptor beta chain. Its specificity is unknown. This sample is part of a study of T cell responses to AZD1222 COVID-19 vaccine. Study in general: Pooling covered second doses at about 4 or about 12 weeks. Whole-study findings and limits: Mapped onto spike, vaccine-associated CD4 TCRs spanned it and were dominant at 160-218 and 743-854.

Germline V lookup: CDR1 SGHRS, CDR2 YFSETQ. The CDR3 has 17 amino acids. V gave up 0 bases and J gave up 0 bases; unmatched junction bases: 3. Sequenced by immunoSEQ multiplex PCR; TCRdb stores in-frame clones only, minus some. The table lists some 74,000 clones, around 84% of them singletons. The chain recombines TRBV5-1 with TRBJ2-3; 11 bases are shared with TRBD2. This receptor was taken from an adult in good health. Specimen: peripheral blood, collected on day 0 of AZD1222 vaccination. This chain's CDR3 is CASSLAGTSGSTDTQYF. CDR3 in DNA: TGCGCCAGCAGCTTGGCCGGGACTAGCGGAAGCACAGATACGCAGTATTTT.